Given below is one TCR beta chain in context. As yet, its antigen is unknown. Profiled with immunoSEQ multiplex PCR; TCRdb holds only in-frame clones, not every one. The sample yields more than 85,000 clones, 89% seen once. These data are taken from a study of T cell responses to AZD1222 COVID-19 vaccine. The CDR3 runs to 17 residues. V shed 0 bases and J shed 3 bases, with 18 bases lying between them. From germline, CDR1 is SGHNT and CDR2 YYREEE (reference sequence). Study results and limitations: White British people made up most donors, females outnumbered males, and clonal diversity was possibly underestimated. With two AZD1222 doses given, Spike-specific TCR breadth and depth both rose. Unmutated regions of variants are reportedly targeted by nearly half of spike-specific TCRs.

The specimen comprised peripheral blood, sampled 28 days after the second AZD1222 dose. V is TRBV5-4 and J is TRBJ1-2; weak D call: TRBD1 (5 bases). This sequence originates from an adult who received the AZD1222 COVID-19 vaccine. CDR3 nucleotide sequence: TGTGCCAGCAGCTTGGGGGGACTCAGTTCGGTGGACTATGGCTACACCTTC. This codes for CASSLGGLSSVDYGYTF.